A selection of T cell receptor beta chains follows, all from one sample in a study. TCRdb ran MiXCR on the RT-PCR reads and lists one entry per CDR3 protein. In the table there are approximately 720,000 distinct CDR3 sequences, 13% to 15% of which are singletons. The source material was memory CD4+ T cells from blood. These receptors originate from a female donor in good health, serving as a healthy control. The CDR3 runs from the conserved cysteine through the conserved F or W.

TRBJ2-1	TRBV12-3/TRBV12-4	CASSLGGLAGVWGVYNEQFF
TRBJ2-2	TRBV9	CASSVQGARRTGELFF
TRBJ2-1	TRBV7-9	CASSSYPLYEQFF
TRBJ2-3	TRBV4-2	CASSQNHPPDTQYF
TRBJ2-7	TRBV27	CASSLSFSVLGTSGNPYEQYF
TRBJ1-5	TRBV27	CASSARYRGLVQPQHF
TRBJ1-1	TRBV29-1	CSVNWVDTEAFF
TRBJ1-2	TRBV15	CATSRDQGGYTGYGYTF
TRBJ2-5	TRBV27	CASSAQTSIETQYF
TRBJ2-1	TRBV6-4	CASSPVGLSGGEQFF
TRBJ2-3	TRBV20-1	CSAKGYPGSDTQYF
TRBJ1-5	TRBV6-1	CASSMIRGNQPQHF
TRBJ2-7	TRBV20-1	CSDTRGGEQYF
TRBJ2-1	TRBV9	CASSVDPSGRFSYNEQFF
TRBJ1-5	TRBV20-1	CSVAGSPSNQPQHF
TRBJ2-5	TRBV7-3	CASSLKGIRGETQYF
TRBJ2-7	TRBV6-1	CASSERSSGTYEQYF
TRBJ2-7	TRBV29-1	CSVVGRTDEQYF
TRBJ2-7	TRBV20-1	CSAPNVAQTYEQYF
TRBJ2-2	TRBV7-3	CASSADRGAGELFF
TRBJ2-3	TRBV20-1	CSAIAGGPGDTQYF
TRBJ2-1	TRBV3-1	CASSQGSSGSNEQFF
TRBJ1-1	TRBV20-1	CSAIGRGIPEAFF
TRBJ1-5	TRBV6-1	CASSGPPFGDSNQPQHF
TRBJ1-5	TRBV6-6	CASSYSTNGRPQHF
TRBJ2-5	TRBV6-5	CATASVQETQYF
TRBJ2-5	TRBV20-1	CSARDRVGRGETQYF
TRBJ2-6	TRBV5-5	CASSLAWTGNSGANVLTF
TRBJ2-1	TRBV4-2	CASSQDWNTAFSSYNEQFF
TRBJ1-5	TRBV5-1	CASSLDGAQPQHF
TRBJ2-7	TRBV5-1	CASSLSAGQDEQYF
TRBJ2-1	TRBV6-1	CASYHPSWNEQFF
TRBJ1-2	TRBV4-2	CASSQDRPGYGYTF
TRBJ2-1	TRBV5-1	CASSLGGIGNEQFF
TRBJ1-3	TRBV3-1	CASSFGTAGNTIYF
TRBJ2-7	TRBV9	CASSVDFGAGSYEQYF
TRBJ2-7	TRBV6-6	CASSYPRVGGSYEQYF
TRBJ2-2	TRBV7-2	CASSLGFGELFF
TRBJ2-1	TRBV20-1	CSARMGLSGRTNEQFF
TRBJ2-3	TRBV29-1	CSGGEFTDTQYF
TRBJ2-1	TRBV11-3	CASSTRSAGTYNEQFF
TRBJ1-1	TRBV29-1	CSATGQTNTEAFF
TRBJ2-1	TRBV7-3	CASSPRAGEQFF
TRBJ2-6	TRBV9	CASSVAWGPSGANVLTF
TRBJ1-5	TRBV12-3/TRBV12-4	CASSFVLENQPQHF
TRBJ1-2	TRBV7-2	CASSFFARGDGYTF
TRBJ1-3	TRBV10-3	CAISELDVSGNTIYF
TRBJ2-5	TRBV6-2/TRBV6-3	CASSDRAWAQYF
TRBJ1-2	TRBV28	CASSPRTVGYTF
TRBJ1-4	TRBV30	CAWSTGAGGREKLFF
TRBJ2-3	TRBV20-1	CSAPSRTGEITDTQYF
TRBJ2-1	TRBV4-3	CASSQEALTSGRANEQFF
TRBJ2-5	TRBV14	CASSPGQIRTQYF
TRBJ2-5	TRBV7-2	CASSLEIAGASGTQYF
TRBJ2-2	TRBV20-1	CSARNGDSNTGELFF